This paragraph reports one TCR beta chain. Antigen: not known. This sample was taken from a study of radiation and T cells in renal cell carcinoma. Time point given: baseline pretreatment blood. Treatment in this sample: 15 Gy SBRT to primary tumor, nephrectomy 4 weeks later. Blood was sampled at baseline, 2 weeks and 4 weeks after SBRT. This renal cell carcinoma was of the clear cell type. The protocol was immunoSEQ multiplex PCR, while the TCRdb copy is restricted to in-frame clones and leaves out a portion. The sample has 140,000 or so clones, roughly 88% seen once. Study-wide findings and caveats: Top tumor clonotypes rose in blood 2 weeks post-radiation, then contracted. No pretreatment tumor biopsies were available for baseline clonotypes.

Trimming took off 4 bases at V and 3 bases at J, with 22 bases between the two ends. The V gene's germline CDR1 is SGHTS and CDR2 YDEGEE. The CDR3 length is 17 residues. This TCR was sampled from a woman in her 50s with renal cell carcinoma. The sample here was blood, taken from a patient whose treatment included radiotherapy and nephrectomy. The genes are TRBV5-8 and TRBJ1-1; tentative D call: TRBD1 (5 bases). The CDR3 sequence is CASSPGVLRRGHTEAFF. The CDR3 DNA sequence: TGTGCCAGCAGCCCCGGCGTCCTCAGGAGGGGCCACACTGAAGCTTTCTTT.